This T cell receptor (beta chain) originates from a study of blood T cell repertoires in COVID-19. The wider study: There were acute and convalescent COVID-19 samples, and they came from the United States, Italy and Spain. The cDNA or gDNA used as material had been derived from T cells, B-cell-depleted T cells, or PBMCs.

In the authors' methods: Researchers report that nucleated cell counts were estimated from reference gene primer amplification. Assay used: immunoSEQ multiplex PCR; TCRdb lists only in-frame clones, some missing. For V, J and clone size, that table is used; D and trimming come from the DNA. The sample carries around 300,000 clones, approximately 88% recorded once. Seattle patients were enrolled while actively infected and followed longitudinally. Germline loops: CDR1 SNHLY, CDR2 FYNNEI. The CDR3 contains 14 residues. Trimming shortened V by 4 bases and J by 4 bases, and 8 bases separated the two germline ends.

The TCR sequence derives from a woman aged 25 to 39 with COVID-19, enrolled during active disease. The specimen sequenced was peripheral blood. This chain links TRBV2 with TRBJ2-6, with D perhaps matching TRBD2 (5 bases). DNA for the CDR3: TGTGCCAGCAGTGCCGGGGTCGGGGCCAACGTCCTGACTTTC. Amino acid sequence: CASSAGVGANVLTF.